The TCR beta chain under discussion was sequenced for a study of blood T cells in healthy people across ages. At the level of the study: Roughly one uniquely barcoded beta molecule per two T cells was captured.

Primed by a sample-barcoded 5' primer and a J-beta primer mix, a second PCR proceeded for about 6 to 11 cycles. MiXCR, applied by TCRdb to the 5' RACE reads, yields one record per CDR3 protein. The top ten hold over 3.5% of the sample, which has some 560,000 distinct CDR3 sequences, around a quarter seen once. Looked up from germline, CDR1 is SQVTM and CDR2 is ANQGSEA. V was clipped by 3 bases and J by 4 bases; unmatched bases: 7. This CDR3 spans 14 amino acids. These sequences were also reported in another study, on T cells of mothers and their children. That study adds: Primer M1S, used in the second PCR, introduced sample barcodes and 2-4 random nucleotides. The TCR beta CDR3 read count exceeded 8.5 million for each mother and was several million for each child. The study found slightly higher but non-significant overlap in related versus unrelated mother-child pairs.

The V and J genes are TRBV29-1 and TRBJ1-2; 8 bases align to TRBD1. Specimen: blood. The sequence came from a boy aged 2 to 10 in good health. In DNA, the CDR3 is TGCAGCGTTGACACTTCGGGACAGGTCTATGGCTACACCTTC. Amino acids: CSVDTSGQVYGYTF.